The 31 T cell receptor beta chains presented below share a single source sample, sequenced in a study of T cells in Graves' hyperthyroidism and ophthalmopathy. Amplification targeted TCR beta CDR3 regions from RNA transcripts. With the HTBI primer set, the TCR CDR3 went through a first round of RT-PCR. TCRdb fed the multiplex PCR reads into MiXCR, producing one record per CDR3 protein. This table has some 140,000 distinct CDR3 sequences, more than 20% appearing once. Input material: blood. The origin of the receptors is a woman aged 50 to 65 with Graves' hyperthyroidism that later progressed to Graves' ophthalmopathy.

Ten or more counts support this clonotype. This chain joins TRBV27 and TRBJ2-5; TRBD1 might be the D (5 bases). CDR1 and CDR2 from the germline V gene are MNHEY and SMNVEV (reference sequence). Trimming removed 5 bases from V and 5 bases from J, with 12 bases in between. This CDR3 contains 13 residues. The CDR3 coding sequence is TGTGCCAGCAGTCCCACAGGTCCGGAGACCCAGTACTTC. Its translation is CASSPTGPETQYF.

This clonotype was recorded at least ten times. CDR3 sequence: CASRGYRGLSHTEAFF. DNA for the CDR3: TGTGCCAGCAGGGGCTACAGGGGTTTAAGTCACACTGAAGCTTTCTTT. The rearrangement uses TRBV6-1 and TRBJ1-1, with 7 bases lining up with TRBD1. This CDR3 is built from 16 residues. V dropped 6 bases and J dropped 3; count of bases not matched to a gene: 13. From germline, CDR1 is MNHNS and CDR2 SASEGT.

This clonotype was observed a handful of times. J is TRBJ2-7 and V is TRBV15, with D unclear. The CDR3 contains 14 residues. Trimming stripped 0 bases from V and 6 bases from J, with 12 bases between. The germline V gene encodes CDR1 LNHNV and CDR2 YYDKDF (reference sequence). For the CDR3, the DNA is TGTGCCACCAGCAGAGATGGCAGGCTTAGCGAGCAGTACTTC. Amino acids: CATSRDGRLSEQYF.

The rearrangement uses TRBV25-1 and TRBJ2-7, with 8 bases aligning to TRBD1. Germline CDR1 MGHDK, CDR2 SYGVNS. This CDR3 has 16 amino acids. J lost 3 bases, V lost 4 bases, and 11 bases had no gene match. The DNA of the CDR3 is TGTGCCAGCAGTGGCCGTCTGCGACAGGGGATCTACGAGCAGTACTTC. This gives the protein CASSGRLRQGIYEQYF.

This clonotype was detected many times. The chain carries TRBV7-2 and TRBJ2-1; no clear D. Trimming removed 6 bases from V and 2 bases from J, with 11 bases in between. CDR1 SGHTA and CDR2 FQGNSA come from the germline V gene. This CDR3 spans 14 amino acids. The CDR3 loop is CASRGASAYNEQFF. The CDR3 DNA is TGTGCCAGCAGAGGAGCCAGCGCCTACAATGAGCAGTTCTTC.

The table lists this clonotype with many counts. The V gene is TRBV5-1, the J gene TRBJ2-7; maybe TRBD2 (5 bases). V dropped 3 bases and J dropped 0 bases, with 10 bases sitting between them. Germline CDR1 reads SGHRS; CDR2 reads YFSETQ. The CDR3 extends over 14 amino acids. The CDR3 nucleotides read TGCGCCAGCAGCTCGACCGGGATCTCCTACGAGCAGTACTTC. Amino acids: CASSSTGISYEQYF.

A few counts support this clonotype. CDR3 nucleotide sequence: TGTGCCAGCAGCGAGGGCGGACAGGGTGGCGAAAAACTGTTTTTT. This encodes CASSEGGQGGEKLFF. This chain uses TRBV9 with TRBJ1-4; 8 nucleotides match TRBD1. This CDR3 region has 15 residues. Germline CDR1 reads SGDLS; CDR2 reads YYNGEE. The J segment lost 8 bases and the V segment lost 3 bases, leaving 9 bases of the junction unmatched. Supplemented by reference TRBV9 and TRBJ1-4, the full variable domain reads DSGVTQTPKHLITATGQRVTLRCSPRSGDLSVYWYQQSLDQGLQFLIQYYNGEERAKGNILERFSAQQFPDLHSELNLSSLELGDSALYFCASSEGGQGGEKLFFGSGTQLSVL.

CDR3 bases: TGTGCCAGCAGCCCGCTAGCGGGAGATACGCAGTATTTT. Translated, it gives CASSPLAGDTQYF. This chain connects TRBV7-2 to TRBJ2-3; 8 bases agree with TRBD2. This CDR3 has 13 amino acids. V lost 5 bases and J lost 5; bases outside the gene matches: 3. Germline V gives CDR1 SGHTA, CDR2 FQGNSA. Based on the CDR3 plus reference TRBV7-2 and TRBJ2-3, the full variable domain is GAGVSQSPSNKVTEKGKDVELRCDPISGHTALYWYRQSLGQGLEFLIYFQGNSAPDKSGLPSDRFSAERTGGSVSTLTIQRTQQEDSAVYLCASSPLAGDTQYFGPGTRLTVL.

This clonotype was recorded at least ten times. V usage is TRBV30 and J usage is TRBJ1-3; D unclear. The CDR3 is 13 residues long. Germline V gives CDR1 GTSNPN, CDR2 SVGIG (reference sequence). The V end lost 2 bases, the J end lost 8 bases, and 13 bases lay between the germline ends. The CDR3 bases are TGTGCCTGGAGTCTGGCAACCGGTGACACCATATATTTT. Encoded protein: CAWSLATGDTIYF.

The rearrangement links TRBV10-3 to TRBJ2-7, with a weak D call TRBD1 (6 bases). In germline, CDR1 is ENHRY, CDR2 SYGVKD. This CDR3 region has 15 residues. V lost 3 bases to trimming and J lost 0 bases, with 12 bases between them. The DNA of the CDR3 is TGTGCCATCAGTGACAGGGGTGGGAGCTCCTACGAGCAGTACTTC. Protein: CAISDRGGSSYEQYF.

This clonotype was observed at least ten times. The rearrangement joins TRBV28 to TRBJ1-2; no definite D call. V was pared by 3 bases and J by 1 base, with 12 bases between. Looked up from germline, CDR1 is MDHEN and CDR2 is SYDVKM. The CDR3 loop spans 15 amino acids. This chain's CDR3 is CASSFSQEFNYGYTF. The CDR3 region has the DNA TGTGCCAGCAGTTTTAGCCAGGAGTTTAACTATGGCTACACCTTC.

This clonotype was observed a single time. The rearrangement links TRBV29-1 to TRBJ2-3; D may match TRBD1 or TRBD2 (6 bases each). Germline CDR1 and CDR2: SQVTM and ANQGSEA. V lost 8 bases and J 1 base, leaving 16 bases between the germline ends. The CDR3 covers 14 residues. CDR3 nucleotides: TGCAGCACCCGAGGGGGGCTCGGCACAGATACGCAGTATTTT. Its protein product is CSTRGGLGTDTQYF.

The rearrangement joins TRBV28 to TRBJ1-1; D not resolved. Germline V gene sequence: CDR1 MDHEN, CDR2 SYDVKM. V lost 1 base, J lost 3 bases, and 21 bases lay in between. This CDR3 is 18 amino acids long. The CDR3 DNA follows: TGTGCCAGCAGTTTATACCGACTGATGGGAGGGTATGACACTGAAGCTTTCTTT. Encoded protein: CASSLYRLMGGYDTEAFF.

This clonotype was seen at least ten times. The chain has TRBV11-2 and TRBJ2-7; the D gene is possibly TRBD1 (7 bases). Trimming cost V 5 bases and J 6 bases, with 20 bases left between them. The CDR3 spans 15 residues. CDR1 is SGHAT and CDR2 is FQNNGV in the germline V gene. The CDR3 loop is CASSVQGRQGGEQYF. CDR3 in DNA: TGTGCCAGCAGCGTCCAGGGGCGCCAGGGGGGCGAGCAGTACTTC.

The chain links TRBV28 to TRBJ1-2; 7 bases match TRBD1. This CDR3 contains 11 residues. Looked up from germline, CDR1 is MDHEN and CDR2 is SYDVKM. The V and J ends lost 10 bases and 8 bases, in that order; junction bases with no gene match: 7. CDR3 loop: CATEGTEGYTF. The CDR3 DNA reads TGTGCCACCGAGGGGACAGAGGGCTACACCTTC.

This clonotype was recorded at least ten times. The V gene is TRBV30, the J gene TRBJ2-5; no clear D. CDR1 and CDR2 from the germline V gene are GTSNPN and SVGIG (reference sequence). The CDR3 is 11 amino acids. Trimming shortened V by 5 bases and J by 0 bases, and 4 bases separated the two germline ends. The CDR3 protein is CAWADQETQYF. The DNA for the CDR3 is TGTGCCTGGGCGGACCAAGAGACCCAGTACTTC.

This clonotype has more than one count but fewer than ten. The chain links TRBV6-4 to TRBJ2-1; 7 positions match TRBD2. The CDR3 sequence is 15 residues long. The J segment lost 5 bases and the V segment lost 0 bases, leaving 4 bases of the junction unmatched. Germline V CDR1 and CDR2: MRHNA, SNTAGT. Here the CDR3 reads CASSDSGEGHNEQFF. Written as DNA, the CDR3 is TGTGCCAGCAGTGACTCGGGGGAGGGCCACAATGAGCAGTTCTTC.

V usage is TRBV9 and J usage is TRBJ2-7, with D unresolved. CDR1 and CDR2 from the germline V gene are SGDLS and YYNGEE. The CDR3 runs 15 residues. V dropped 0 bases and J dropped 3 bases, with 13 bases sitting between them. CDR3 DNA sequence: TGTGCCAGCAGCGTAGCCGTCTCAGGTGTCTACGAGCAGTACTTC. Protein: CASSVAVSGVYEQYF.

As to this clonotype: This could be a read error, since a much larger clone is one nucleotide away. The CDR3 carries no conserved terminal phenylalanine or tryptophan, so it likely arises from a read error. The rearrangement uses TRBV29-1 and TRBJ2-7; 10 bases agree with TRBD1. V shed 6 bases and J 3 bases; nucleotides not matched to a gene: 8. The CDR3 extends over 14 amino acids. Germline V lookup: CDR1 SQVTM, CDR2 ANQGSEA. CDR3 protein: CSVSSGTGVYEQYL. The CDR3 DNA is TGCAGCGTCTCTAGTGGGACAGGGGTCTACGAGCAGTACCTC.

This clonotype has just a few counts. The rearrangement links TRBV5-1 to TRBJ2-2, with unresolved D. V was trimmed by 0 bases and J by 4 bases, leaving 7 bases between them. The CDR3 loop spans 14 amino acids. Germline V gene sequence: CDR1 SGHRS, CDR2 YFSETQ. Here the CDR3 reads CASSLVKGTGELFF. The CDR3 DNA is TGCGCCAGCAGCTTGGTGAAGGGCACCGGGGAGCTGTTTTTT. The variable domain in full, with the rest retrieved from reference TRBV5-1 and TRBJ2-2, is KAGVTQTPRYLIKTRGQQVTLSCSPISGHRSVSWYQQTPGQGLQFLFEYFSETQRNKGNFPGRFSGRQFSNSRSEMNVSTLELGDSALYLCASSLVKGTGELFFGEGSRLTVL.

This clonotype showed up many times. The chain couples TRBV27 to TRBJ1-5; D is ambiguous. CDR1 and CDR2 (germline): MNHEY, SMNVEV (reference sequence). With 5 bases removed from V and 0 bases from J, the gap between germline ends came to 11 bases. This CDR3 contains 15 residues. For the CDR3, the DNA is TGTGCCAGCAGTCCCACATACATTAGCAATCAGCCCCAGCATTTT. Translating it yields CASSPTYISNQPQHF.

Regarding this clonotype: The junction shows a germline mismatch at one end, possibly a read error. This chain links TRBV5-1 with TRBJ1-2; D is perhaps TRBD1 (5 bases). Germline V gene lookup returns CDR1 SGHRS and CDR2 YFSETQ. This CDR3 is built from 15 residues. CDR3 coding DNA: TGTGCCAGCAGCTTGGAGGGTTCAGGGAACTATGGCTACACCTTC. It codes for CASSLEGSGNYGYTF.

V usage is TRBV6-1 and J usage is TRBJ2-2, with a tentative D call TRBD1 (5 bases). V was clipped by 6 bases and J by 7 bases, with 9 bases between them. This CDR3 spans 12 amino acids. Germline V lookup: CDR1 MNHNS, CDR2 SASEGT. The CDR3 region has the DNA TGTGCCAGCAGGGCAGGGAACGGGGAGCTGTTTTTT. Encoded protein: CASRAGNGELFF.

This clonotype was seen ten or more times. This rearrangement joins TRBV5-1 to TRBJ2-3; tentatively, D is TRBD1 (5 bases). The CDR3 runs to 16 residues. Deletions cut 0 bases from V and 5 bases from J, with 16 bases between. CDR1 and CDR2 (germline): SGHRS, YFSETQ. This chain's CDR3 is CASSLGGVTARDTQYF. CDR3 in DNA: TGCGCCAGCAGCTTGGGGGGCGTCACGGCGAGAGATACGCAGTATTTT.

For this clonotype: This may be a read error: a much more frequent sequence differs by one nucleotide. The V call is TRBV28, the J call TRBJ2-3; D gene ambiguous. V gave up 2 bases and J gave up 10 bases, with 13 bases separating them. Germline CDR1 and CDR2: MDHEN and SYDVKM. The CDR3 has 13 amino acids. As DNA, the CDR3 is TGTGCCAGCAGTTTAAACAGACGGAATGCGCAGTATTTT. Residues: CASSLNRRNAQYF.

The rearrangement links TRBV7-9 to TRBJ2-7; D gene unclear. V lost 5 bases and J lost 7, with 15 bases in between. Germline CDR1 reads SEHNR; CDR2 reads FQNEAQ (reference sequence). This CDR3 contains 13 residues. The DNA for the CDR3 is TGTGCCAGCAGCCCGCTGGGGTTTGGAGAGCAGTACTTC. This translates into CASSPLGFGEQYF.

This clonotype has a count of ten or more. The chain employs TRBV2 and TRBJ1-2, with 7 bases identical to TRBD1. The CDR3 is 14 residues long. Germline CDR1 SNHLY, CDR2 FYNNEI. J was trimmed by 8 bases and V by 5 bases; bases with no gene match: 11. Written as DNA, the CDR3 is TGTGCCAGCAGTAAAGACAGGGCTTTCCTCGGCTACACCTTC. Translating gives CASSKDRAFLGYTF.

The rearrangement uses TRBV7-9 and TRBJ2-3, with TRBD2 matching 7 bases. Trimming cost V 5 bases and J 5 bases; bases outside gene matches: 13. The germline V gene has CDR1 SEHNR and CDR2 FQNEAQ (reference sequence). The CDR3 length is 16 residues. CDR3 residues: CASSRGLTGVGDTQYF. CDR3 coding DNA: TGTGCCAGCAGCCGGGGACTAACGGGAGTTGGAGATACGCAGTATTTT.

Many counts were recorded for this clonotype. V gene TRBV30 combines with J gene TRBJ2-7; no clear D. This CDR3 region has 11 residues. V lost 2 bases, J lost 5 bases, and 7 bases lay in between. From germline, CDR1 is GTSNPN and CDR2 SVGIG (reference sequence). CDR3: CAWSRVDEQYF. The DNA for the CDR3 is TGTGCCTGGAGTCGTGTAGACGAGCAGTACTTC.

The V gene is TRBV20-1, the J gene TRBJ2-4; 16 bases match TRBD2. Germline values: CDR1 DFQATT, CDR2 SNEGSKA (reference sequence). The CDR3 spans 19 residues. Trimming at V came to 4 bases and at J to 3 bases, leaving 12 bases not matched to a gene. CDR3 region: CSATQPGLAGGPGKNIQYF. The CDR3 DNA sequence: TGCAGTGCTACACAGCCGGGACTAGCGGGAGGGCCGGGCAAAAACATTCAGTACTTC.

The chain is built from TRBV12-3 or TRBV12-4 and TRBJ2-3, with D possibly TRBD1 on 6 matching bases. Trimming cost V 3 bases and J 5 bases, with 12 bases left between them. This CDR3 has 14 amino acids. CDR3 nucleotides: TGTGCCAGCAGTTTGGGGATGACAGGAGATACGCAGTATTTT. Its translation is CASSLGMTGDTQYF.